These 29 T cell receptor beta chains were all obtained from the same sample, sequenced in a study of regulatory T cells. The PCR used 52 TRBV and 13 TRBJ primers. Method: immunoSEQ multiplex PCR; TCRdb's copy keeps in-frame clones and lacks some. The table has about 17,000 clones, 75% to 85% seen once; the top ten hold around 8%. Study conclusions and caveats: Hydrophobic residues at CDR3 positions 6 and 7 were enriched in conventional CD4+ T cells of CD3G-deficient patients.

No antigen has been identified for these receptors. The source material was conventional CD4+ T cells sorted from blood. The receptors stem from a person aged 25 to 40 with CD3G deficiency.

This clone appeared once. The chain combines TRBV28 with TRBJ2-2; 10 bases match TRBD1. CDR1 and CDR2 (germline): MDHEN, SYDVKM. V dropped 6 bases and J dropped 0; count of bases not matched to a gene: 10. The CDR3 has 18 residues. This CDR3 reads CASSYDRGPFANTGELFF. The CDR3 DNA reads as TGTGCCAGCAGCTACGACAGGGGGCCCTTCGCGAACACCGGGGAGCTGTTTTTT.

This clone was seen only once. The chain combines TRBV5-1 with TRBJ2-7; no firm D call. This CDR3 spans 13 amino acids. Trimming removed 1 base at V and 3 bases at J, with 8 bases between. Germline CDR1 and CDR2: SGHRS and YFSETQ. The CDR3 region is CASSLRVGYEQYF. The DNA of the CDR3 is TGCGCCAGCAGCTTGCGAGTCGGCTACGAGCAGTACTTC.

This clone has just one count. The chain employs TRBV11-2 and TRBJ1-1, with D possibly matching TRBD1 (5 bases). CDR1 is SGHAT, CDR2 FQNNGV, per germline. There are 17 residues in the CDR3. V dropped 5 bases and J dropped 4 bases, with 23 bases sitting between them. The chain's CDR3 is CASSPRARRGEGTEAFF. CDR3 DNA sequence: TGTGCCAGCAGCCCCCGAGCTAGAAGGGGCGAGGGCACTGAAGCTTTCTTT. The variable domain in full, with the rest retrieved from reference TRBV11-2 and TRBJ1-1, is EAGVAQSPRYKIIEKRQSVAFWCNPISGHATLYWYQQILGQGPKLLIQFQNNGVVDDSQLPKDRFSAERLKGVDSTLKIQPAKLEDSAVYLCASSPRARRGEGTEAFFGQGTRLTVV.

V usage is TRBV11-2 and J usage is TRBJ2-7, with TRBD2 matching 9 bases. The CDR3 sequence is 15 residues long. CDR1 SGHAT and CDR2 FQNNGV come from the germline V gene. V shed 1 base, J shed 2 bases, and the junction held 3 bases outside the gene matches. CDR3 region: CASSLVSGGTYEQYF. CDR3 coding DNA: TGTGCCAGCAGCTTAGTAAGCGGGGGGACCTACGAGCAGTACTTC.

This clone has a handful of counts. The rearrangement joins TRBV28 to TRBJ1-5; 8 nucleotides agree with TRBD1. V gave up 5 bases and J gave up 3 bases; unmatched junction bases: 6. This CDR3 has 15 amino acids. The germline V gene has CDR1 MDHEN and CDR2 SYDVKM. The CDR3 here is CASSPRTGPNQPQHF. In DNA, the CDR3 is TGTGCCAGCAGTCCGAGGACAGGGCCCAATCAGCCCCAGCATTTT.

The chain couples TRBV5-1 to TRBJ1-1, with a tentative D call TRBD1 (5 bases). Trimming took off 3 bases at V and 0 bases at J, with 12 bases between the two ends. The CDR3 runs 15 residues. The germline V gene has CDR1 SGHRS and CDR2 YFSETQ. CDR3 amino acids: CASSSTGPLNTEAFF. CDR3 DNA sequence: TGCGCCAGCAGCTCGACGGGACCGTTGAACACTGAAGCTTTCTTT.

The chain is built from TRBV5-1 and TRBJ1-1; the D gene is possibly TRBD1 (5 bases). V lost 4 bases, J lost 1 base, and 14 bases lay in between. Per the germline V gene, CDR1 is SGHRS and CDR2 is YFSETQ. There are 15 residues in the CDR3. The CDR3 is CASSQQAGGNTEAFF. DNA for the CDR3: TGCGCCAGCAGCCAACAAGCCGGGGGGAACACTGAAGCTTTCTTT.

The chain uses TRBV5-1 and TRBJ2-3, with TRBD1 as a possible D gene (5 bases). The CDR3 totals 14 residues. V lost 0 bases and J 6 bases, leaving 11 bases between the germline ends. The germline CDR1 and CDR2 sequences are SGHRS and YFSETQ. The CDR3 is CASSLDRPGDTQYF. DNA for the CDR3: TGCGCCAGCAGCTTGGACAGGCCCGGCGATACGCAGTATTTT.

This chain connects TRBV19 to TRBJ2-4; D is ambiguous. The CDR3 spans 19 residues. V was trimmed by 1 base and J by 0 bases, leaving 19 bases between them. Germline V gene lookup returns CDR1 LNHDA and CDR2 SQIVND (reference sequence). The CDR3 reads CASSIGPVRATRAKNIQYF. The CDR3 DNA reads TGTGCCAGTAGTATAGGGCCAGTCAGAGCTACCAGAGCCAAAAACATTCAGTACTTC.

V gene TRBV27 combines with J gene TRBJ2-3; D is unresolved. Trimming took 5 bases from V and 2 from J, leaving 14 bases between them. Germline CDR1 reads MNHEY; CDR2 reads SMNVEV (reference sequence). CDR3 length equals 15 residues. CDR3 nucleotides: TGTGCCAGCAGTCCCCAACGGCGGCACACAGATACGCAGTATTTT. Its protein is CASSPQRRHTDTQYF.

The rearrangement joins TRBV11-2 to TRBJ2-7; 8 bases align to TRBD1. Germline trimming cut 5 bases from V and 8 bases from J; bases unmatched to any gene: 5. CDR1 and CDR2 (germline): SGHAT, FQNNGV. This CDR3 has 12 residues. The CDR3 DNA is TGTGCCAGCAGCCCGACAGGGGAGAAGCAGTACTTC. As protein: CASSPTGEKQYF.

The V call is TRBV19, the J call TRBJ2-3; 10 nucleotides align to TRBD1. This CDR3 has 14 residues. Germline values: CDR1 LNHDA, CDR2 SQIVND (reference sequence). J was trimmed by 3 bases and V by 8 bases; bases with no gene match: 5. The CDR3 region has the DNA TGTGCCAGTCCCCCGGGACAGGGGACAGATACGCAGTATTTT. This sequence encodes CASPPGQGTDTQYF.

This clone has a handful of counts. V gene TRBV19 combines with J gene TRBJ1-1; D remains ambiguous. From germline, CDR1 is LNHDA and CDR2 SQIVND (reference sequence). V gave up 7 bases and J gave up 2 bases, with 14 bases separating them. This CDR3 region has 14 residues. DNA for the CDR3: TGTGCCAGTACCCCTGGCCGCTCCAACACTGAAGCTTTCTTT. It codes for CASTPGRSNTEAFF.

This clone was seen once. The V gene is TRBV7-9, the J gene TRBJ2-1; D might be TRBD1 (5 bases). With 2 bases removed from V and 10 bases from J, the gap between germline ends came to 9 bases. From germline, CDR1 is SEHNR and CDR2 FQNEAQ (reference sequence). The CDR3 is 12 amino acids. The CDR3 region has the DNA TGTGCCAGCAGCTTACGTCAGGGAGAGCAGTTCTTC. Translation: CASSLRQGEQFF.

The gene calls are TRBV6-6 and TRBJ1-1; D may be TRBD1 (6 bases). The V gene's germline CDR1 is MNHNY and CDR2 SVGAGI (reference sequence). This CDR3 has 14 residues. Trimming took 6 bases from V and 4 from J, leaving 15 bases between them. This CDR3 is CASRPTGLGTEAFF. CDR3 nucleotide sequence: TGTGCCAGCAGGCCCACAGGGTTGGGCACTGAAGCTTTCTTT.

This clone showed up just once. The V call is TRBV28, the J call TRBJ1-2; tentative D call: TRBD1 (6 bases). The ends were cut back, 6 bases at V and 8 bases at J, with 22 bases in the middle. The CDR3 totals 15 residues. Per germline, CDR1 MDHEN and CDR2 SYDVKM. The CDR3, as DNA: TGTGCCAGCAGCACGAACGATAACAGGGTTCGCGGCTACACCTTC. Translating it yields CASSTNDNRVRGYTF.

V and J are TRBV7-9 and TRBJ2-5, with 7 bases lining up with TRBD2. The length of the CDR3 is 15 residues. CDR1 and CDR2 (germline): SEHNR, FQNEAQ (reference sequence). The V segment lost 6 bases and the J segment 5 bases; nucleotides outside the gene matches: 12. CDR3 coding DNA: TGTGCCAGCAGTCGGGACCTTCCCGGGGGGGAGACCCAGTACTTC. Its translation: CASSRDLPGGETQYF.

The chain is built from TRBV28 and TRBJ1-2; D remains unclear. Deletions cut 10 bases from V and 6 bases from J, with 21 bases between. The CDR3 consists of 14 residues. Germline V gene sequence: CDR1 MDHEN, CDR2 SYDVKM. Written as DNA, the CDR3 is TGTGCCACACGTTATCCCGGGATTCGGAATGGCTACACCTTC. Translation gives CATRYPGIRNGYTF.

The chain couples TRBV6-1 to TRBJ2-5, with D perhaps TRBD1 or TRBD2 (5 bases each). Trimming took off 2 bases at V and 7 bases at J, with 14 bases between the two ends. Germline CDR1 is MNHNS and CDR2 is SASEGT. CDR3 length: 14 amino acids. The CDR3 DNA is TGTGCCAGCAGTGAACTAAAGGGGACGGGGACCCAGTACTTC. Protein sequence: CASSELKGTGTQYF.

This sequence joins TRBV7-9 and TRBJ2-1, with unresolved D. This CDR3 spans 12 amino acids. Deletions cut 3 bases from V and 5 bases from J, with 5 bases between. Germline V gene lookup returns CDR1 SEHNR and CDR2 FQNEAQ (reference sequence). Here the CDR3 DNA reads TGTGCCAGCAGCTTTTCAAACAATGAGCAGTTCTTC. Protein sequence: CASSFSNNEQFF.

The chain combines TRBV6-5 with TRBJ2-5; 11 nucleotides align to TRBD2. Germline CDR1 and CDR2: MNHEY and SVGAGI. The CDR3 spans 16 residues. V dropped 4 bases and J dropped 1; count of bases not matched to a gene: 5. This chain's CDR3 is CASSSGTSGLQETQYF. The CDR3 DNA sequence: TGTGCCAGCAGTTCGGGGACTAGCGGCCTCCAAGAGACCCAGTACTTC.

The chain is built from TRBV11-2 and TRBJ1-6; D uncertain. The CDR3 length is 13 residues. The germline V gene has CDR1 SGHAT and CDR2 FQNNGV. V was trimmed by 5 bases and J by 7 bases, leaving 9 bases between them. The chain's CDR3 is CASSVTANSPLHF. DNA of the CDR3: TGTGCCAGCAGCGTCACCGCCAATTCACCCCTCCACTTT.

V is TRBV6-1 and J is TRBJ1-6; D gene ambiguous. The length of the CDR3 is 14 residues. CDR1 and CDR2 (germline): MNHNS, SASEGT. Trimming stripped 5 bases from V and 6 bases from J, with 11 bases between. CDR3 region: CASSIRAINSPLHF. The DNA for the CDR3 is TGTGCCAGCAGTATCCGGGCCATTAATTCACCCCTCCACTTT.

This chain links TRBV19 with TRBJ2-1; D gene uncertain. Germline V gene sequence: CDR1 LNHDA, CDR2 SQIVND (reference sequence). The V end was cut by 3 bases, the J end by 3 bases, with 6 bases between. This CDR3 is 13 amino acids long. CDR3 DNA sequence: TGTGCCAGTAGTATGGCACTCTACAATGAGCAGTTCTTC. It translates to CASSMALYNEQFF.

This chain joins TRBV6-5 and TRBJ1-1; the D is unclear. The CDR3 loop spans 15 amino acids. Per germline, CDR1 MNHEY and CDR2 SVGAGI. Trimming took 2 bases from V and 4 from J, leaving 14 bases between them. This CDR3 is CASSYNRELATEAFF. The CDR3 coding sequence is TGTGCCAGCAGTTACAACCGGGAATTGGCCACTGAAGCTTTCTTT.

The chain combines TRBV28 with TRBJ2-7; TRBD2 might be the D (6 bases). The V gene lost 5 bases and the J gene lost 2 bases, with 19 bases spanning the gap. Germline lookup yields CDR1 MDHEN and CDR2 SYDVKM. This CDR3 has 16 amino acids. The CDR3 region has the DNA TGTGCCAGCAGTCCCTCCGGCTGGCGGGGAACCTACGAGCAGTACTTC. Its protein is CASSPSGWRGTYEQYF.

The count of this clone is one. V is TRBV6-1 and J is TRBJ1-4, with 9 bases aligning to TRBD1. CDR3 length: 14 residues. Germline loops: CDR1 MNHNS, CDR2 SASEGT. V shed 8 bases and J 7 bases; nucleotides not matched to a gene: 8. The CDR3: CASGQGQGGEKLFF. The CDR3 DNA sequence: TGTGCCAGCGGCCAGGGACAGGGTGGTGAAAAACTGTTTTTT.

The V call is TRBV6-1, the J call TRBJ1-5; 9 bases fit TRBD1. Trimming removed 5 bases from V and 7 bases from J; junction bases left unmatched: 6. The germline V gene encodes CDR1 MNHNS and CDR2 SASEGT. The CDR3 has 14 residues. The CDR3, as DNA: TGTGCCAGCAGTATGGACAGGGGACGGCAGCCCCAGCATTTT. Translation gives CASSMDRGRQPQHF.

This clone was counted only a few times. Here the CDR3 reads CASSPNYRQNEKLFF. CDR3 nucleotide sequence: TGCGCCAGCAGCCCTAATTACAGGCAGAATGAAAAACTGTTTTTT. The rearrangement uses TRBV5-1 and TRBJ1-4; maybe TRBD1 (5 bases). The CDR3 has 15 amino acids. V lost 4 bases to trimming and J lost 5 bases, with 15 bases between them. Germline assignment: CDR1 SGHRS and CDR2 YFSETQ.